This TCR beta chain stems from a study of shared clonotypes between healthy human individuals. Study-level results: Among donors, sharing of clonotypes was expected to be affected by sequencing depth.

A note on this clone: The antigen is undetermined. Additional DNA sequences in this sample encode the identical CDR3.

In replicate PCRs of unsorted PBMC, around 300 ng DNA, 31,000 or so T cell genomes, was used. Libraries were prepared by immunoSEQ multiplex PCR; TCRdb keeps only in-frame clonotypes and omits some of them. The table records fewer than 600,000 clones, around 77% of them present only once. The V and J ends lost 1 base and 2 bases respectively, with 5 bases between them. Germline V gene data show CDR1 as SGHTA and CDR2 as FQGNSA. The CDR3 sequence is 13 residues long. Sequenced: PBMCs. This chain uses TRBV7-2 with TRBJ1-2; D is ambiguous. This clonotype was sampled from a middle-aged woman in good health. Some clones in this sample may be carry-over from other donors' samples. The CDR3 nucleotides read TGTGCCAGCAGCTTAGGCCAGAACTATGGCTACACCTTC. Protein product: CASSLGQNYGYTF.